Listed below are T cell receptor beta chains from one sample, sequenced in a study of cytomegalovirus exposure and HLA in healthy donors. Using immunoSEQ multiplex PCR, the repertoire was profiled, and TCRdb retains in-frame clones only, with some absent. The data contain 110,000 to 150,000 clones, over 70% of them seen just once; the ten biggest clones take up roughly 1%. The sample taken for sequencing was PBMCs. These receptors were obtained from a man between 18 and 29 years old in good health and CMV-seronegative. Both conserved end residues are part of each CDR3. D genes are given only for firm matches. Rows may omit the clone size; those that give it use once, few, many or a size class.

d_call,j_call,clone_size,v_call,cdr3_nt,cdr3_aa
.,TRBJ1-1,.,TRBV7-9,TGTGCCAGCAGCTCAACAGGAGATTGGGGGGGATTTGGAGCTTTCTTT,CASSSTGDWGGFGAFF
.,TRBJ1-2,.,TRBV9,TGTGCCAGCAGCGTAGCACAGGGAGCTAACTATGGCTACACCTTC,CASSVAQGANYGYTF
TRBD1,TRBJ2-7,.,TRBV7-9,TGTGCCAGCAGCGACCTCCGGACAGGGGACTCCAACGAGCAGTACTTC,CASSDLRTGDSNEQYF
.,TRBJ1-5,.,TRBV7-6,TGTGCCAGCAGCTTGGACAGCCGCAATCAGCCCCAGCATTTT,CASSLDSRNQPQHF
TRBD1,TRBJ1-1,.,TRBV11-2,TGTGCCAGCAGCTTAGTATACAGGGGTTCGGCTTTCTTT,CASSLVYRGSAFF
.,TRBJ2-7,.,TRBV19,TGTGCCAGTAGTACTAGCCTAGGCTGGTACGAGCAGTACTTC,CASSTSLGWYEQYF
.,TRBJ2-1,once,TRBV5-6,TGTGCCAGCAGCTTCCCAGGGCTTGACAATGAGCAGTTCTTC,CASSFPGLDNEQFF
.,TRBJ1-2,.,TRBV7-8,TGTGCCAGCAGCTTAGTCAGGATTGATATTGGCTACACCTTC,CASSLVRIDIGYTF
.,TRBJ1-5,.,TRBV19,TGTGCCAGTAGTAAGGGGATACCAGGGTACCAAGGTGGCAATCAGCCCCAGCATTTT,CASSKGIPGYQGGNQPQHF
.,TRBJ2-7,.,TRBV18,TGTGCCAGCTCACCAAAGGCTACAGACTACGAGCAGTACTTC,CASSPKATDYEQYF
TRBD1,TRBJ2-1,.,TRBV4-3,TGCGCCAGCAGCCAAGATCTAGGCGGACAGGGTGCCTACAATGAGCAGTTCTTC,CASSQDLGGQGAYNEQFF
.,TRBJ1-4,.,TRBV6-1,TGTGCCAGCGGAATAGTGGCAGAACTATCAGAAAAACTGTTTTTT,CASGIVAELSEKLFF
TRBD2,TRBJ2-3,.,TRBV7-7,TGTGCTAGCAGCTTGGGTAGCGGGGGGGCAGGAGATACGCAGTATTTT,CASSLGSGGAGDTQYF
.,TRBJ2-7,.,TRBV4-2,TGTGCCAGCAGCCAAGATTTACAGCACTACGAGCAGTACTTC,CASSQDLQHYEQYF
.,TRBJ2-4,.,TRBV5-1,TGCGCCAGCAGCTTAGCAGGTGGGGGCTCCGCCAAAAACATTCAGTACTTC,CASSLAGGGSAKNIQYF
.,TRBJ2-7,few,TRBV4-3,TGCGCCAGCAGCCAAGATCTCGGGGTCCTTTCCTACGAGCAGTACTTC,CASSQDLGVLSYEQYF
TRBD1,TRBJ2-7,.,TRBV5-1,TGCGCCAGCAGACCGGACAGGGCCCCCTACGAGCAGTACTTC,CASRPDRAPYEQYF
.,TRBJ2-7,.,TRBV7-9,TGTGCCAGCTCTCTCGGAGCATACGAGCAGTACTTC,CASSLGAYEQYF
.,TRBJ1-5,.,TRBV19,TGTGCCAGTATTGGTGGGGGGGGTCAGCCCCAGCATTTT,CASIGGGGQPQHF
.,TRBJ1-3,.,TRBV11-2,TGTGCCAGCAGCTCCTCCGGACACCCCTCTGGAAACACCATATATTTT,CASSSSGHPSGNTIYF
.,TRBJ1-4,.,TRBV4-1,TGCGCCAGCAGCCAAGGTGACCGGGGGAAAAATGAAAAACTGTTTTTT,CASSQGDRGKNEKLFF
.,TRBJ2-7,few,TRBV5-5,TGTGCCAGCAGCTCCCGCCCCTACGAGGGGCAGTACTTC,CASSSRPYEGQYF
.,TRBJ2-1,.,TRBV7-9,TGTGCCAGCAGCGCGGGGTACAATGAGCAGTTCTTC,CASSAGYNEQFF
TRBD1,TRBJ1-2,.,TRBV14,TGTGCCAGCAGCCGCGGACAGGATGGGGGCTACACCTTC,CASSRGQDGGYTF
.,TRBJ1-5,.,TRBV9,TGTGCCAGCAGCTTATCAGGGGGCAATCAGCCCCAGCATTTT,CASSLSGGNQPQHF
TRBD1,TRBJ1-1,.,TRBV18,TGTGCCAGTCTTTACGGGACAGGGGGGCTCCGCGGGGGCACTGAAGCTTTCTTT,CASLYGTGGLRGGTEAFF
.,TRBJ2-5,.,TRBV5-1,TGCGCCAGCAGCCTCGGACAGACCAAAGAGACCCAGTACTTC,CASSLGQTKETQYF
.,TRBJ1-2,.,TRBV29-1,TGCAGCGTTGGGAGGGGCTCGGGCTATGGCTACACCTTC,CSVGRGSGYGYTF
.,TRBJ1-1,few,TRBV5-1,TGCGCCAGCAGCTCTCGGACAGCAAACACTGAAGCTTTCTTT,CASSSRTANTEAFF
.,TRBJ2-3,.,TRBV19,TGTGCCAGTAGTTTACTACATAGCACAGATACGCAGTATTTT,CASSLLHSTDTQYF
.,TRBJ2-5,.,TRBV27,TGTGCCAGCCGTAATCGGGGGGAGACCCAGTACTTC,CASRNRGETQYF
.,TRBJ1-2,.,TRBV7-6,TGTGCCAGCCTCGCGTATATAACTATGAGCTACACCTTC,CASLAYITMSYTF
.,TRBJ1-5,.,TRBV5-5,TGTGCCAGCACCCCGGGCTACAGAGACCAGCGGGCCCAGCATTTT,CASTPGYRDQRAQHF
.,TRBJ1-2,.,TRBV30,TGTGCCTGGGACGACTTGTACTATGGCTACACCTTC,CAWDDLYYGYTF
.,TRBJ2-2,.,TRBV27,TGTGCCAGCAGGTACAGGAACACCGGGGAGCTGTTTTTT,CASRYRNTGELFF
.,TRBJ2-7,.,TRBV27,TGTGCCAGCAGTAACAGACCTATGGTGACCTACGAGCAGTACTTC,CASSNRPMVTYEQYF
.,TRBJ2-5,.,TRBV12-1,TGTGCCAGCAGCCTGACTAGCGGGGCGGTGGGAGAGACCCAGTACTTC,CASSLTSGAVGETQYF
.,TRBJ2-7,few,TRBV5-1,TGCGCCAGCAGGCCCGGGGTGAGCTCCTACGAGCAGTACTTC,CASRPGVSSYEQYF
.,TRBJ1-3,.,TRBV7-9,TGTGCCAGCAGGAAAACAGGTAGCACTGGAAACACCATATATTTT,CASRKTGSTGNTIYF
.,TRBJ2-7,few,TRBV21-1,TGTGCCAGCAGCAAACCGAGACTAGCAGTCTACGAGCAGTACTTC,CASSKPRLAVYEQYF
.,TRBJ1-1,few,TRBV6-1,TGTGCCAGCAGCTACGACAGCCTGAACACTGAAGCTTTCTTT,CASSYDSLNTEAFF
TRBD1,TRBJ1-2,few,TRBV4-2,TGTGCCAGCAGCCAAGATCAAGGACAGGGGGCGGGCTACACCTTC,CASSQDQGQGAGYTF
TRBD1,TRBJ1-1,.,TRBV7-9,TGTGCCAGCAGCACGCCGGACAGGGACTATAACACTGAAGCTTTCTTT,CASSTPDRDYNTEAFF
.,TRBJ1-5,.,TRBV15,TGTGCCACCAGCAGAGATACCGGGACATCCGCTCAGCCCCAGCATTTT,CATSRDTGTSAQPQHF
TRBD1,TRBJ2-2,.,TRBV5-1,TGCGCCAGCAGCTCACCAATGACAGGGACCGGGGAGCTGTTTTTT,CASSSPMTGTGELFF
.,TRBJ1-2,.,TRBV7-9,TGTGCCAGCAGCTTACAGATAAAGTATGGCTACACCTTC,CASSLQIKYGYTF
.,TRBJ2-5,.,TRBV29-1,TGCAGCGTTGAAGGGCAGTCTCGTCTAGAGACCCAGTACTTC,CSVEGQSRLETQYF
TRBD1,TRBJ1-1,.,TRBV5-1,TGCGCCAGCACGAGGGGGCGCGGGGAAACTGAAGCTTTCTTT,CASTRGRGETEAFF
TRBD2,TRBJ2-1,.,TRBV7-9,TGTGCCAGCAGCTTCCGACTAGCGGGGACATACAATGAGCAGTTCTTC,CASSFRLAGTYNEQFF
TRBD1,TRBJ1-1,.,TRBV29-1,TGCAGCGTTGAACAGGGGGCCGGCACTGAAGCTTTCTTT,CSVEQGAGTEAFF
.,TRBJ1-2,.,TRBV19,TGTGCCAGCCAATTCCGGGAATCAGTAAATGGCTACACCTTC,CASQFRESVNGYTF
TRBD1,TRBJ1-5,.,TRBV7-7,TGTGCTAGCAGCTGGGGACAGGCTTACGGACAGCCCCAGCATTTT,CASSWGQAYGQPQHF
TRBD1,TRBJ1-2,.,TRBV6-5,TGTGCCAGCAGTTACAGACAGGGCGGAGGCTACACCTTC,CASSYRQGGGYTF
.,TRBJ2-2,once,TRBV7-3,TGTGCCAGCAGCCCCTTCGGAGGGTTCAACACCGGGGAGCTGTTTTTT,CASSPFGGFNTGELFF
TRBD1,TRBJ1-6,.,TRBV5-1,TGCGCCAGCAGCGACGGACAGGACAATTCACCCCTCCACTTT,CASSDGQDNSPLHF
TRBD1,TRBJ2-1,.,TRBV4-1,TGCGCCAGCAGCCAGCCAGGGGACAGCCAGCACAATGAGCAGTTCTTC,CASSQPGDSQHNEQFF
.,TRBJ2-5,.,TRBV6-5,TGTGCCAGCAGTTACTCCTACCAAGAGACCCAGTACTTC,CASSYSYQETQYF